Below, 20 T cell receptor beta chains from the same sample are listed, as sequenced in a study of cytomegalovirus exposure and HLA in healthy donors. The PCR was carried out with 60 Vbeta primers and 13 Jbeta primers. Here immunoSEQ multiplex PCR was the method, and the copy in TCRdb shows in-frame clones only, minus some. The sample features 25,000 to 35,000 clones, with approximately 4.5% in its top ten. Sequences were obtained from PBMCs. The origin of the receptors is a woman in her forties in good health and CMV-seropositive.

This chain joins TRBV11-2 and TRBJ2-1, with TRBD2 identical over 12 bases. The CDR3 runs 13 residues. Germline values: CDR1 SGHAT, CDR2 FQNNGV. J gave up 10 bases and V 6 bases, and 4 bases lay outside the gene matches. The CDR3 DNA follows: TGTGCCAGCAGATGGACTAGCGGGAACGAGCAGTTCTTC. Encoded protein: CASRWTSGNEQFF.

This chain links TRBV11-2 with TRBJ1-2; the D gene is possibly TRBD1 (6 bases). Germline values: CDR1 SGHAT, CDR2 FQNNGV. Trimming shortened V by 5 bases and J by 2 bases, and 12 bases separated the two germline ends. The CDR3 runs to 14 residues. CDR3 DNA sequence: TGTGCCAGCAGCGCCCGCCAGGGGAACTATGGCTACACCTTC. It codes for CASSARQGNYGYTF.

CDR3 amino acids: CASSLAGRGSEQFF. The CDR3 DNA reads as TGTGCCAGCAGCTTGGCAGGCAGGGGAAGTGAGCAGTTCTTC. The J gene is TRBJ2-1, the V gene TRBV5-6; D possibly corresponds to TRBD1 (6 bases). Germline lookup yields CDR1 SGHDT and CDR2 YYEEEE. The CDR3 is 14 amino acids. Trimming took off 0 bases at V and 9 bases at J, with 13 bases between the two ends.

The chain is built from TRBV7-9 and TRBJ1-1, with D perhaps matching TRBD1 (5 bases). CDR3 length equals 13 residues. Per germline, CDR1 SEHNR and CDR2 FQNEAQ (reference sequence). The ends were cut back, 5 bases at V and 11 bases at J, with 18 bases in the middle. CDR3 DNA sequence: TGTGCCAGCAGCATTTCAGAACAGGAGTCGGCTTTCTTT. This codes for CASSISEQESAFF.

The rearrangement uses TRBV5-6 and TRBJ1-5; D remains ambiguous. Germline CDR1 is SGHDT and CDR2 is YYEEEE. The V end was cut by 3 bases, the J end by 2 bases, with 12 bases between. This CDR3 is built from 15 residues. The CDR3 sequence: CASSSRDSGNQPQHF. As DNA, the CDR3 is TGTGCCAGCAGCTCTCGAGACTCGGGCAATCAGCCCCAGCATTTT.

The chain employs TRBV7-9 and TRBJ2-7; 13 bases match TRBD2. Looked up from germline, CDR1 is SEHNR and CDR2 is FQNEAQ (reference sequence). The CDR3 totals 14 residues. V was clipped by 1 base and J by 7 bases; unmatched bases: 1. The CDR3 loop reads CASSLGGLAGEQYF. CDR3 DNA sequence: TGTGCCAGCAGCTTAGGGGGACTAGCGGGAGAGCAGTACTTC.

The V call is TRBV18, the J call TRBJ2-6; D possibly corresponds to TRBD1 (5 bases). The CDR3 sequence is 16 residues long. V was trimmed by 4 bases and J by 2 bases, leaving 12 bases between them. Germline lookup yields CDR1 KGHSH and CDR2 LQKENI. CDR3 loop: CASSRSDKAGANVLTF. The CDR3 region has the DNA TGTGCCAGCTCACGATCGGACAAGGCTGGGGCCAACGTCCTGACTTTC.

The gene calls are TRBV9 and TRBJ2-7; TRBD2 matches at 14 bases. The germline gives CDR1 SGDLS, CDR2 YYNGEE. CDR3 length: 15 residues. With V trimmed by 4 bases and J by 6 bases, 6 bases remained unmatched. CDR3 amino acids: CASSSRTSGRSEQYF. The DNA for the CDR3 is TGTGCCAGCAGCTCCCGGACTAGCGGGAGGAGCGAGCAGTACTTC.

The CDR3, as DNA: TGTGCCAGCAGTTTTTTGAGAGGCGCCGGGGAGCTGTTTTTT. It specifies CASSFLRGAGELFF. The chain carries TRBV28 and TRBJ2-2; the D is unclear. The CDR3 has 14 amino acids. Per germline, CDR1 MDHEN and CDR2 SYDVKM. V was pared by 3 bases and J by 6 bases, with 11 bases between. Full variable domain (rest looked up from reference TRBV28 and TRBJ2-2): DVKVTQSSRYLVKRTGEKVFLECVQDMDHENMFWYRQDPGLGLRLIYFSYDVKMKEKGDIPEGYSVSREKKERFSLILESASTNQTSMYLCASSFLRGAGELFFGEGSRLTVL.

The chain uses TRBV4-1 and TRBJ1-3, with TRBD1 as a possible D gene (5 bases). The germline gives CDR1 MGHRA, CDR2 YSYEKL. V was clipped by 1 base and J by 3 bases, with 13 bases between them. The CDR3 sequence is 16 residues long. The CDR3 bases are TGCGCCAGCAGCCAAGGCTTAAGGGGTGGTGGAAACACCATATATTTT. It specifies CASSQGLRGGGNTIYF.

This chain links TRBV5-5 with TRBJ2-5; 8 bases fit TRBD2. V trimming: 6 bases; J trimming: 5 bases; junction bases outside the gene matches: 12. Per germline, CDR1 SGHKS and CDR2 YYEKEE (reference sequence). The CDR3 sequence is 15 residues long. The CDR3 nucleotides are TGTGCCAGCACCATGACGGGACTAGTGTTGGAGACCCAGTACTTC. It encodes CASTMTGLVLETQYF.

The gene calls are TRBV4-1 and TRBJ2-7, with a possible D match to TRBD2 (6 bases). Germline assignment: CDR1 MGHRA and CDR2 YSYEKL. The CDR3 sequence is 14 residues long. The V end lost 1 base, the J end lost 4 bases, and 11 bases lay between the germline ends. The DNA for the CDR3 is TGCGCCAGCAGCCAAGGGGGGGTCGAGTACGAGCAGTACTTC. This encodes CASSQGGVEYEQYF.

The genes are TRBV27 and TRBJ2-2; 10 bases fit TRBD2. The CDR3 sequence is 18 residues long. J was trimmed by 0 bases and V by 5 bases; bases with no gene match: 9. In germline, CDR1 is MNHEY, CDR2 SMNVEV (reference sequence). The CDR3 loop reads CASSPPRAGGPNTGELFF. The CDR3 DNA reads as TGTGCCAGCAGTCCTCCGAGAGCGGGAGGGCCGAACACCGGGGAGCTGTTTTTT.

This sequence joins TRBV18 and TRBJ1-2, with 7 bases aligning to TRBD1. CDR3 length: 16 residues. V shed 1 base, J shed 6 bases, and the junction held 11 bases outside the gene matches. Germline CDR1 reads KGHSH; CDR2 reads LQKENI. This chain's CDR3 is CASSPRGKGALDGYTF. CDR3 DNA sequence: TGTGCCAGCTCACCACGAGGGAAGGGGGCGCTTGATGGCTACACCTTC.

The chain links TRBV7-9 to TRBJ1-5, with D unresolved. The CDR3 runs 13 residues. Trimming removed 3 bases at V and 4 bases at J, with 7 bases between. Looked up from germline, CDR1 is SEHNR and CDR2 is FQNEAQ (reference sequence). The DNA for the CDR3 is TGTGCCAGCAGCTTGGCCAGTAATCAGCCCCAGCATTTT. Residues: CASSLASNQPQHF.

J is TRBJ1-5 and V is TRBV7-9, with D possibly being TRBD1 (6 bases). Trimming left V 2 bases short and J 2 bases short, with 13 bases between. The germline V gene has CDR1 SEHNR and CDR2 FQNEAQ (reference sequence). This CDR3 is 16 amino acids long. CDR3 region: CASSLPPKGGNQPQHF. The CDR3 DNA reads as TGTGCCAGCAGCTTACCGCCTAAGGGGGGCAATCAGCCCCAGCATTTT.

The chain uses TRBV7-9 and TRBJ2-5, with D perhaps TRBD2 (5 bases). The CDR3 loop spans 13 amino acids. The V gene lost 2 bases and the J gene lost 3 bases, with 7 bases spanning the gap. Germline values: CDR1 SEHNR, CDR2 FQNEAQ (reference sequence). For the CDR3, the DNA is TGTGCCAGCAGCTTAAGGCGGGAAGAGACCCAGTACTTC. Protein sequence: CASSLRREETQYF.

This chain connects TRBV18 to TRBJ2-7; D gene uncertain. Trimming removed 4 bases from V and 5 bases from J, with 12 bases in between. The V gene's germline CDR1 is KGHSH and CDR2 LQKENI. The CDR3 runs 13 residues. CDR3 sequence: CASSLQESHEQYF. CDR3 DNA sequence: TGTGCCAGCTCACTGCAAGAGTCCCACGAGCAGTACTTC.

Worth noting for this clone: Other nucleotide sequences in the sample specify the same CDR3. The rearrangement joins TRBV27 to TRBJ2-7; a possible D gene is TRBD1 (7 bases). Trimming stripped 4 bases from V and 4 bases from J, with 11 bases between. The CDR3 is 13 residues long. CDR1 MNHEY and CDR2 SMNVEV come from the germline V gene (reference sequence). The CDR3 spells CASSSGGRYEQYF. In DNA form, the CDR3 reads TGTGCCAGCAGTTCAGGGGGGAGGTACGAGCAGTACTTC.

The rearrangement links TRBV6-5 to TRBJ2-3, with D perhaps TRBD2 (5 bases). The CDR3 runs to 14 residues. Germline V gene sequence: CDR1 MNHEY, CDR2 SVGAGI. Between the trimmed V and J ends, which lost 9 bases and 0 bases, there was a span of 13 bases. The CDR3 nucleotides read TGTGCCAGTAGGAGAAGGACTAGCACAGATACGCAGTATTTT. Translation gives CASRRRTSTDTQYF.